Below are 9 T cell receptor beta chains sequenced from a single sample in a study of T cells in Graves' hyperthyroidism and ophthalmopathy. TCR beta CDR3 regions were amplified from RNA. The TCR CDR3 first-round RT-PCR relied on the HTBI primer set. TCRdb itself ran the multiplex PCR reads through MiXCR, one entry per CDR3 protein. The repertoire consists of about 690,000 distinct CDR3 sequences, with 17% occurring once and the leading ten covering roughly a sixth. Input material: blood. These receptors came from a man between 50 and 59 years old with Graves' hyperthyroidism.

This clonotype showed up many times. This chain connects TRBV13 to TRBJ2-1, with a weak D call TRBD1 (6 bases). In germline, CDR1 is PRHDT, CDR2 FYEKMQ (reference sequence). The V end lost 5 bases, the J end lost 3 bases, and 20 bases lay between the germline ends. CDR3 length: 17 amino acids. CDR3 sequence (DNA): TGTGCCAGCAGCGCCACGACAGGATTAGTTTACTACAATGAGCAGTTCTTC. It is translated as CASSATTGLVYYNEQFF.

This clonotype was observed at least ten times. The chain is built from TRBV11-3 and TRBJ2-1; 8 nucleotides match TRBD2. V was clipped by 5 bases and J by 4 bases; unmatched bases: 10. This CDR3 spans 16 amino acids. Germline V lookup: CDR1 SGHNT, CDR2 YENEEA. Written as DNA, the CDR3 is TGTGCCAGCAGCGCGACTAGCGAAGAAAGGTACAATGAGCAGTTCTTC. This gives the protein CASSATSEERYNEQFF.

A few counts support this clonotype. The chain employs TRBV11-2 and TRBJ2-2, with D perhaps assigned TRBD1 or TRBD2 (5 bases each). Germline V gene sequence: CDR1 SGHAT, CDR2 FQNNGV. The V and J ends lost 6 bases and 6 bases respectively, with 17 bases between them. CDR3 length equals 15 residues. The chain's CDR3 is CASSLAGIIAGELFF. Here the CDR3 DNA reads TGTGCCAGCAGTCTAGCAGGGATTATTGCCGGGGAGCTGTTTTTT.

This clonotype was observed at least ten times. V and J are TRBV7-8 and TRBJ2-1, with TRBD2 matching 12 bases. This CDR3 has 14 residues. The junction had 3 bases not matched to a gene; V was cut back by 7 bases and J by 5 bases. CDR1 SGHVS and CDR2 FQNEAQ come from the germline V gene. The CDR3 DNA is TGTGCCAGCACGGGACTAGCGGGCCACAATGAGCAGTTCTTC. Amino acid sequence: CASTGLAGHNEQFF. The complete variable domain, with remaining parts taken from reference TRBV7-8 and TRBJ2-1, reads GAGVSQSPRYKVAKRGQDVALRCDPISGHVSLFWYQQALGQGPEFLTYFQNEAQLDKSGLPSDRFFAERPEGSVSTLKIQRTQQEDSAVYLCASTGLAGHNEQFFGPGTRLTVL.

The rearrangement uses TRBV28 and TRBJ1-5, with 7 bases identical to TRBD1. V lost 1 base to trimming and J lost 3 bases; unmatched junction nucleotides: 6. This CDR3 has 16 amino acids. Per the germline V gene, CDR1 is MDHEN and CDR2 is SYDVKM. In nucleotides, the CDR3 is TGTGCCAGCAGTTTATCGGCCGGACAGGACAATCAGCCCCAGCATTTT. It is translated as CASSLSAGQDNQPQHF.

This clonotype was seen ten or more times. CDR3 nucleotide sequence: TGTGCCAGCAGTTTTGGGGGCTTCTACAATGAGCAGTTCTTC. Translation gives CASSFGGFYNEQFF. The chain has TRBV12-3 or TRBV12-4 and TRBJ2-1, with D perhaps matching TRBD1 (6 bases). This CDR3 has 14 amino acids. Trimming pared 3 bases from V and 3 bases from J, leaving 9 bases between.

This clonotype was observed a few times. Written as DNA, the CDR3 is TGTGCCAGCACCGCTTTACAGATAGCGGGGTCCCAGCCCCAGCATTTT. It is translated as CASTALQIAGSQPQHF. The chain links TRBV2 to TRBJ1-5; D uncertain. The CDR3 has 16 amino acids. Germline V CDR1 and CDR2: SNHLY, FYNNEI. V was clipped by 7 bases and J by 7 bases, with 23 bases between them.

The J gene is TRBJ1-3, the V gene TRBV30; D gene ambiguous. CDR1 and CDR2 (germline): GTSNPN, SVGIG (reference sequence). Trimming cost V 2 bases and J 4 bases, with 12 bases left between them. The CDR3 loop spans 14 amino acids. CDR3 in amino acids: CAWSFSTTGNTIYF. In DNA, the CDR3 is TGTGCCTGGAGTTTTTCGACAACCGGAAACACCATATATTTT.

The chain couples TRBV19 to TRBJ2-2, with TRBD2 matching over 8 bases. Germline V gives CDR1 LNHDA, CDR2 SQIVND (reference sequence). The CDR3 runs 16 residues. V was clipped by 3 bases and J by 3 bases; unmatched bases: 6. This CDR3 reads CASSIELAEDTGELFF. Written as DNA, the CDR3 is TGTGCCAGTAGTATTGAACTAGCGGAAGACACCGGGGAGCTGTTTTTT.